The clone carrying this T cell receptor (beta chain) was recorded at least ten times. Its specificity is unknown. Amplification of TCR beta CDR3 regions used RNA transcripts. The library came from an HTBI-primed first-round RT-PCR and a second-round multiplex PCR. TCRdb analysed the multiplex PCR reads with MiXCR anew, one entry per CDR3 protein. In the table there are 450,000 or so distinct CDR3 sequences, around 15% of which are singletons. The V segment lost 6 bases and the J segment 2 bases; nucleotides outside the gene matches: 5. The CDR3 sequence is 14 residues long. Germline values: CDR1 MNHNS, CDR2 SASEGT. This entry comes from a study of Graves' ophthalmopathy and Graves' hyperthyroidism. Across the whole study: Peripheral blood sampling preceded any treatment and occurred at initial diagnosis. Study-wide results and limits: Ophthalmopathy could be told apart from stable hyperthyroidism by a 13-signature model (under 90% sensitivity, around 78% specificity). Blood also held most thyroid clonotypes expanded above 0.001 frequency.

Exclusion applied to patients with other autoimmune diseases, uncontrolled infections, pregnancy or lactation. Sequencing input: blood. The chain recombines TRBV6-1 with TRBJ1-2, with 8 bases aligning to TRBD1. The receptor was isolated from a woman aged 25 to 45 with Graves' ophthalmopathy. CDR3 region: CASRSPGGNYGYTF. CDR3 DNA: TGTGCCAGCAGGAGTCCAGGGGGCAACTATGGCTACACCTTC.